These 2 T cell receptor beta chains originate from one sample sequenced in a study of blood T cell repertoires in COVID-19. Assay: immunoSEQ multiplex PCR; the TCRdb copy retains only in-frame clones and omits some. This table has about 65,000 clones, roughly 77% appearing once. Sequences were obtained from peripheral blood. The receptor set was obtained from an older man with acute or convalescent COVID-19.

In its sample, this clone was seen a few times. The chain employs TRBV6-5 and TRBJ2-2; no clear D gene. The CDR3 spans 13 residues. V lost 6 bases and J 4 bases, leaving 9 bases between the germline ends. The germline CDR1 and CDR2 sequences are MNHEY and SVGAGI. DNA of the CDR3: TGTGCCAGCAGAACGACAAGCACCGGGGAGCTGTTTTTT. Its protein product is CASRTTSTGELFF.

The chain joins TRBV11-2 to TRBJ2-2; possibly TRBD1 for D (6 bases). This CDR3 spans 14 amino acids. V dropped 1 base and J dropped 6 bases, with 9 bases sitting between them. Germline V gives CDR1 SGHAT, CDR2 FQNNGV. CDR3 region: CASSLVGGAGELFF. The CDR3 region has the DNA TGTGCCAGCAGCTTAGTAGGGGGTGCCGGGGAGCTGTTTTTT.